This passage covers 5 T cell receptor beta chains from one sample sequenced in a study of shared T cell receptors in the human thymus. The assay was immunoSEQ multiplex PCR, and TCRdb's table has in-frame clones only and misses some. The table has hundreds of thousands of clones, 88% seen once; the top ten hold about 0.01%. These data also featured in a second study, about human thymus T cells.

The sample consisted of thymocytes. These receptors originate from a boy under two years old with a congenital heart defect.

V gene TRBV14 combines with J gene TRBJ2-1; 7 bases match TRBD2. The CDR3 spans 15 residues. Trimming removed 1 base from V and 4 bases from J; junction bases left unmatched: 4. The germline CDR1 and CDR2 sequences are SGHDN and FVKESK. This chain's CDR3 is CASSQVLAAYNEQFF. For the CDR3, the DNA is TGTGCCAGCAGCCAAGTTCTAGCGGCTTACAATGAGCAGTTCTTC.

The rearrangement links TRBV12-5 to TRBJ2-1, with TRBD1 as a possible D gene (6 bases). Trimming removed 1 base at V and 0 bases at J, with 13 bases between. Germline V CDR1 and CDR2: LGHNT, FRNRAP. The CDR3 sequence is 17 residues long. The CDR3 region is CASGLAPGHSSYNEQFF. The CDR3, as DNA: TGTGCTAGTGGTTTGGCCCCGGGACATAGCTCCTACAATGAGCAGTTCTTC.

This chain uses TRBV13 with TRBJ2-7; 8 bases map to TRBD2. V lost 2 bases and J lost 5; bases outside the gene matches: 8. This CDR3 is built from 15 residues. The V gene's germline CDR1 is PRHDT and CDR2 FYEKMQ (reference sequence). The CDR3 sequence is CASSLWLAGPDEQYF. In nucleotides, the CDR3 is TGTGCCAGCAGCTTATGGCTAGCGGGTCCCGACGAGCAGTACTTC. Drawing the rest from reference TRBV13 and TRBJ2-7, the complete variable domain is AAGVIQSPRHLIKEKRETATLKCYPIPRHDTVYWYQQGPGQDPQFLISFYEKMQSDKGSIPDRFSAQQFSDYHSELNMSSLELGDSALYFCASSLWLAGPDEQYFGPGTRLTVT.

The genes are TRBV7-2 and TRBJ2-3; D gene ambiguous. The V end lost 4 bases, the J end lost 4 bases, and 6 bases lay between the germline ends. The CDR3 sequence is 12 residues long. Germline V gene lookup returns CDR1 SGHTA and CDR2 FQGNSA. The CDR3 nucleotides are TGTGCCAGCAGCTCGAAGCCAGATACGCAGTATTTT. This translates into CASSSKPDTQYF.

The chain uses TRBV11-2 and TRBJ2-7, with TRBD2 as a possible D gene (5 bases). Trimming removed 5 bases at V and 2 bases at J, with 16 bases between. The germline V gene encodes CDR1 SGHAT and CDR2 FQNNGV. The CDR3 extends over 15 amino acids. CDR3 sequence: CASSPPPAGPYEQYF. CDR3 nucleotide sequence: TGTGCCAGCAGCCCTCCACCCGCGGGTCCCTACGAGCAGTACTTC.